These 5 T cell receptor beta chains came from one sample sequenced in a study of cytomegalovirus exposure and HLA in healthy donors. Primers: 60 Vbeta forward and 13 Jbeta reverse. Clones were sequenced by immunoSEQ multiplex PCR, and TCRdb holds only the in-frame ones, with some missing. The table lists under 150,000 clones, 79% of them singletons. The sequencing sample was made of PBMCs. These TCRs come from a man aged 18 to 30 in good health and CMV-seronegative.

The chain uses TRBV7-6 and TRBJ2-5; 7 positions agree with TRBD1. CDR1 and CDR2 from the germline V gene are SGHVS and FNYEAQ. The CDR3 runs to 17 residues. V lost 3 bases and J lost 8; bases outside the gene matches: 18. CDR3: CASSFRGTPSKINTQYF. CDR3 nucleotide sequence: TGTGCCAGCAGCTTCAGGGGGACCCCTTCCAAGATTAATACCCAGTACTTC.

The V gene is TRBV6-5, the J gene TRBJ1-3; D gene uncertain. CDR1 and CDR2 from the germline V gene are MNHEY and SVGAGI. CDR3 length: 13 residues. With 7 bases removed from V and 0 bases from J, the gap between germline ends came to 7 bases. CDR3 in DNA: TGTGCCAGCAAACTAAACTCTGGAAACACCATATATTTT. It encodes CASKLNSGNTIYF.

The rearrangement joins TRBV5-4 to TRBJ2-5, with 9 bases matching TRBD2. Germline CDR1 is SGHNT and CDR2 is YYREEE (reference sequence). This CDR3 has 17 amino acids. With V trimmed by 5 bases and J by 0 bases, 11 bases remained unmatched. The CDR3 sequence: CASRGGPAGGYQETQYF. In DNA, the CDR3 is TGTGCCAGCAGAGGGGGACCAGCGGGGGGATACCAAGAGACCCAGTACTTC.

CDR3 region: CASSKGNGTTRKYF. CDR3 bases: TGTGCCAGCAGCAAAGGAAATGGGACTACCCGCAAGTACTTC. V and J are TRBV21-1 and TRBJ2-5; TRBD2 reflects the table's D call only, with no check against the DNA. TRBV21-1 represents a pseudogene. The CDR3 covers 14 residues.

This chain links TRBV19 with TRBJ1-4, with a possible D match to TRBD1 (6 bases). CDR3 length equals 15 residues. From germline, CDR1 is LNHDA and CDR2 SQIVND (reference sequence). With 7 bases removed from V and 8 bases from J, the gap between germline ends came to 20 bases. The CDR3 here is CASKRGGRRGEKLFF. CDR3 nucleotides: TGTGCCAGTAAGAGGGGGGGCAGGCGAGGAGAAAAACTGTTTTTT.